This T cell receptor (beta chain) was recovered during a study of TIL therapy for anti-PD-1-resistant metastatic lung cancer. Time point given: pre-treatment sample, taken before nivolumab and TIL therapy. This was the immunoSEQ v3 assay. TCRdb's copy holds only in-frame clones and misses some; the assay was immunoSEQ multiplex PCR. The table shows about 21,000 clones, with about 79% occurring only once. CDR1 is SNHLY and CDR2 is FYNNEI in the germline V gene. CDR3 length: 13 residues. Trimming pared 6 bases from V and 9 bases from J, leaving 15 bases between. The sequencing here drew on blood, taken at baseline. The V gene is TRBV2, the J gene TRBJ2-1; maybe TRBD2 (6 bases). The TCR comes from a person between 25 and 80 years old with non-small cell lung cancer. CDR3 in amino acids: CASSRDSLGEQFF. The CDR3 region has the DNA TGTGCCAGCAGCAGGGACTCCCTCGGTGAGCAGTTCTTC.